This T cell receptor beta chain was documented in a study of shared clonotypes between healthy human individuals. At deep level, the assay was performed. The protocol was immunoSEQ multiplex PCR, while the TCRdb copy is restricted to in-frame clones and leaves out a portion. The sample shows approximately 1.5 million clones, under 99% of them seen only once. With 5 bases clipped from V and 4 bases from J, the junction kept 7 bases outside the gene matches. Germline CDR1 SGHTA, CDR2 FQGTGA. This CDR3 is built from 15 residues. The receptor was derived from a man aged 25-40 years in good health. The sequenced sample was naive CD4+ T cells sorted from blood. This sample's subset: CD45RA+ positively selected. This chain links TRBV7-3 with TRBJ2-1; TRBD1 agrees at 8 bases. The CDR3, as DNA: TGTGCCAGCAGCCTCCTCGGACAGGGATACAATGAGCAGTTCTTC. Its protein product is CASSLLGQGYNEQFF.